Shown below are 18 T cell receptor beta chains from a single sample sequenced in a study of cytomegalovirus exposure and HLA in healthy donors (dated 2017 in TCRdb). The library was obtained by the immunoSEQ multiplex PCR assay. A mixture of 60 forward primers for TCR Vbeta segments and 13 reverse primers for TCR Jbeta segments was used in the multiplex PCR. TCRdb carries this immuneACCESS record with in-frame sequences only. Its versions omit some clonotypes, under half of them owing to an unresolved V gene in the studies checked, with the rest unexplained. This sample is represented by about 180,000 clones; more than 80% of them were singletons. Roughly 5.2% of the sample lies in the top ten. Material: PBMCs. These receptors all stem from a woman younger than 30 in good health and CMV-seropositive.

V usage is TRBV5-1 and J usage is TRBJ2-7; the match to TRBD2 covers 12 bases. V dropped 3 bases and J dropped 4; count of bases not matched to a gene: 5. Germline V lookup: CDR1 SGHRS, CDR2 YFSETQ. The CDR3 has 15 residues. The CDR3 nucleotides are TGCGCCAGCAGCTACTCTAGCGGGGGGGGTTACGAGCAGTACTTC. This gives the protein CASSYSSGGGYEQYF.

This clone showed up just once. The CDR3 sequence: CASSLTQTGGTEAFF. The CDR3 bases are TGTGCCAGCAGCCTAACCCAAACAGGGGGCACTGAAGCTTTCTTT. This chain links TRBV7-9 with TRBJ1-1; TRBD1 matches at 8 bases. CDR1 is SEHNR and CDR2 is FQNEAQ in the germline V gene (reference sequence). This CDR3 has 15 residues. V shed 5 bases, J shed 4 bases, and the junction held 9 bases outside the gene matches.

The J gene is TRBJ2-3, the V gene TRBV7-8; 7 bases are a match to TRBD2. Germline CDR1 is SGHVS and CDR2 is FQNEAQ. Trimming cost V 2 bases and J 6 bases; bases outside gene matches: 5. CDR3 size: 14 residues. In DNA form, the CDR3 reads TGTGCCAGCAGCTTACGGGGGGTACCGGATACGCAGTATTTT. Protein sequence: CASSLRGVPDTQYF.

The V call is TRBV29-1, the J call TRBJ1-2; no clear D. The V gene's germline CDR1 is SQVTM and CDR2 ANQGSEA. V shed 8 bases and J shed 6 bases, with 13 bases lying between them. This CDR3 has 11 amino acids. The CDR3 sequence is CSSREQNGYTF. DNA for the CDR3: TGCAGCTCGAGGGAGCAGAATGGCTACACCTTC.

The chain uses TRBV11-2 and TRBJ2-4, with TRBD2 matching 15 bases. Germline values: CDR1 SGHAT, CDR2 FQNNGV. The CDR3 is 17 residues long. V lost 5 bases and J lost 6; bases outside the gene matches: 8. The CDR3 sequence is CASSVGLAGGRRNIQYF. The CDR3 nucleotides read TGTGCCAGCAGCGTCGGACTAGCGGGGGGGAGGAGAAACATTCAGTACTTC.

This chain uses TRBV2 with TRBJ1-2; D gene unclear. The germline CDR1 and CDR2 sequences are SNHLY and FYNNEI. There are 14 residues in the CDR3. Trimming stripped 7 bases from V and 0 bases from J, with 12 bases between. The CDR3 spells CASTREGPNYGYTF. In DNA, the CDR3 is TGTGCCAGCACTAGGGAGGGTCCTAACTATGGCTACACCTTC.

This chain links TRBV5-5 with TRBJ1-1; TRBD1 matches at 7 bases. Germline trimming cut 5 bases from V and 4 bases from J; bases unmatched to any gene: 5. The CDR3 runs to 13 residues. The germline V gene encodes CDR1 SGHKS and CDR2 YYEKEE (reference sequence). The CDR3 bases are TGTGCCAGCAGAAGACAGGGTGGCACTGAAGCTTTCTTT. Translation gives CASRRQGGTEAFF. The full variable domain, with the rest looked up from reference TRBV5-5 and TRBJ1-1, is DAGVTQSPTHLIKTRGQQVTLRCSPISGHKSVSWYQQVLGQGPQFIFQYYEKEERGRGNFPDRFSARQFPNYSSELNVNALLLGDSALYLCASRRQGGTEAFFGQGTRLTVV.

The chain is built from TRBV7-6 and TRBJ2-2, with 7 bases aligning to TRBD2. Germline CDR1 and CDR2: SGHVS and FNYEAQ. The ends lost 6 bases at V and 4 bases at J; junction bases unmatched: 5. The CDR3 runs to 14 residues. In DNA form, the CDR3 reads TGTGCCAGCAGTTTGGGGGGGGGCACCGGGGAGCTGTTTTTT. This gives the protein CASSLGGGTGELFF.

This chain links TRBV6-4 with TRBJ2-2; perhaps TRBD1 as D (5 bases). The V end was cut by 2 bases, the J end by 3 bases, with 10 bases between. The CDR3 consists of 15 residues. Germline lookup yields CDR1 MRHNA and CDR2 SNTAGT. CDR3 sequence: CASSDTTEYTGELFF. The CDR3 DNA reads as TGTGCCAGCAGTGACACGACAGAATACACCGGGGAGCTGTTTTTT.

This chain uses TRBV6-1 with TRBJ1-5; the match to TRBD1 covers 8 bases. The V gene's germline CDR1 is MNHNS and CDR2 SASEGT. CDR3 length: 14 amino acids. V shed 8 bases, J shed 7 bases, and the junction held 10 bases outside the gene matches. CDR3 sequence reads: CASVRDRWGQPQHF. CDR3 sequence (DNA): TGTGCCAGCGTCCGGGACAGGTGGGGCCAGCCCCAGCATTTT.

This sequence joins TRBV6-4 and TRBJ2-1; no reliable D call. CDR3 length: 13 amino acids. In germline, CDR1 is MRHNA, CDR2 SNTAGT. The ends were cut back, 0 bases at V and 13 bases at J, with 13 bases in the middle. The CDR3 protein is CASSDSTSAYQFF. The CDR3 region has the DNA TGTGCCAGCAGTGACTCTACGAGCGCCTACCAGTTCTTC.

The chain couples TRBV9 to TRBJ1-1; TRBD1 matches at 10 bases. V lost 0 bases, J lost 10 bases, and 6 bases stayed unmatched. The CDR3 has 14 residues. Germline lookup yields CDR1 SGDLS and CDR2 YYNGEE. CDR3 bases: TGTGCCAGCAGCGTAGAGGGAGACAGGGGGCGAGCTTTCTTT. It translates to CASSVEGDRGRAFF.

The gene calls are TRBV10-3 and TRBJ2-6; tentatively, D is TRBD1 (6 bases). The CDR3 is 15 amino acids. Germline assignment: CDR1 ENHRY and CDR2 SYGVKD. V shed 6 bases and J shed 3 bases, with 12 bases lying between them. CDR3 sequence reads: CAIRAQGLGANVLTF. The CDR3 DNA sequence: TGTGCCATCAGGGCTCAGGGGCTTGGGGCCAACGTCCTGACTTTC.

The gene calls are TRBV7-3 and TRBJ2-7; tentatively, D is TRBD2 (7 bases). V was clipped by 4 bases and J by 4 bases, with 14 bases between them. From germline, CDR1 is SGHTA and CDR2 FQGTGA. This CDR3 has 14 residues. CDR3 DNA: TGTGCCAGCAGCTCGAGGGGGGGGGCTTACGAGCAGTACTTC. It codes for CASSSRGGAYEQYF.

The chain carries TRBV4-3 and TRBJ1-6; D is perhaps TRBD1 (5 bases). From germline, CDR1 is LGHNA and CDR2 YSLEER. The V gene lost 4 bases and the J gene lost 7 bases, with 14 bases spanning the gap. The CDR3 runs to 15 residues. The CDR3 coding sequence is TGCGCCAGCAGCCGGGATGGCAGGGCCAATTCACCCCTCCACTTT. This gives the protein CASSRDGRANSPLHF.

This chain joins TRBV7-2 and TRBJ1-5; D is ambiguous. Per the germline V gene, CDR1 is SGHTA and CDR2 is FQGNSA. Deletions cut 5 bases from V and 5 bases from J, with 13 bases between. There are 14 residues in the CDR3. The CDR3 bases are TGTGCCAGCAGCGAACGGACCGGGGATCAGCCCCAGCATTTT. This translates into CASSERTGDQPQHF.

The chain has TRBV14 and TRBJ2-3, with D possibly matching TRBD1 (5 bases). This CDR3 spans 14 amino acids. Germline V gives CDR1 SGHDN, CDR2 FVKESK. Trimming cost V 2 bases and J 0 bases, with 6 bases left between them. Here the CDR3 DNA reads TGTGCCAGCAGCCAAAGACAGAGCACAGATACGCAGTATTTT. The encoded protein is CASSQRQSTDTQYF.

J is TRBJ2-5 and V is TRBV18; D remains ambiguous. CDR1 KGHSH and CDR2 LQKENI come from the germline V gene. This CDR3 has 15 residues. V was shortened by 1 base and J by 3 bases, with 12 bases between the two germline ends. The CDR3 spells CASSPRVPGEETQYF. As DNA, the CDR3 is TGTGCCAGCTCACCACGGGTGCCAGGCGAAGAGACCCAGTACTTC.